Presented here are 19 T cell receptor beta chains from one specimen sequenced in a study of blood T cell repertoires in COVID-19. TCRdb's copy holds only in-frame clones and misses some; the assay was immunoSEQ multiplex PCR. Altogether around 430,000 clones are present, roughly 88% being singletons, with the ten largest covering approximately 12%. Sequencing was done on a sample of peripheral blood. Receptor source: a woman aged 45 to 65 with COVID-19, enrolled during active disease.

The chain is built from TRBV6-2 or TRBV6-3 and TRBJ1-1; possible D gene TRBD1, 5 bases. This CDR3 spans 17 amino acids. Trimming took off 2 bases at V and 0 bases at J, with 16 bases between the two ends. Germline CDR1 and CDR2: MNHEY and SVGEGT. The CDR3, as DNA: TGTGCCAGCAGTTACGTCCCTCCCGACAGCTTGAACACTGAAGCTTTCTTT. The encoded protein is CASSYVPPDSLNTEAFF.

This chain connects TRBV19 to TRBJ1-5, with 12 bases lining up with TRBD1. The CDR3 consists of 16 residues. The germline V gene encodes CDR1 LNHDA and CDR2 SQIVND (reference sequence). After removal of 5 bases from V and 3 bases from J, the junction contained 5 bases not matched to a gene. The CDR3 coding sequence is TGTGCCAGTAGTCCCGGGACAGGGGGCTTCAATCAGCCCCAGCATTTT. This encodes CASSPGTGGFNQPQHF. Full variable domain (missing parts from reference TRBV19 and TRBJ1-5): DGGITQSPKYLFRKEGQNVTLSCEQNLNHDAMYWYRQDPGQGLRLIYYSQIVNDFQKGDIAEGYSVSREKKESFPLTVTSAQKNPTAFYLCASSPGTGGFNQPQHFGDGTRLSIL.

The chain uses TRBV3-1 (or the pseudogene TRBV3-2) and TRBJ1-2, with D hard to call. The germline V gene encodes CDR1 LGHDT and CDR2 YNNKEL (reference sequence). CDR3 length equals 15 residues. Trimming cost V 0 bases and J 7 bases, with 15 bases left between them. This CDR3 reads CASSQDHGPLFGYTF. Here the CDR3 DNA reads TGTGCCAGCAGCCAAGATCATGGGCCCCTATTTGGCTACACCTTC.

V usage is TRBV6-5 and J usage is TRBJ1-2; no firm D call. The CDR3 length is 14 residues. V dropped 1 base and J dropped 7 bases, with 13 bases sitting between them. The germline V gene encodes CDR1 MNHEY and CDR2 SVGAGI. CDR3 DNA sequence: TGTGCCAGCAGTTACTTATGGGCAGGCGCTGGCTACACCTTC. It translates to CASSYLWAGAGYTF.

V usage is TRBV24-1 and J usage is TRBJ1-2; TRBD1 agrees at 9 bases. Germline V gives CDR1 KGHDR, CDR2 SFDVKD. Trimming removed 2 bases from V and 6 bases from J; junction bases left unmatched: 3. The CDR3 has 14 residues. CDR3 bases: TGTGCCACCAGTGATTCTTGGACAGGGGATGGCTACACCTTC. Encoded protein: CATSDSWTGDGYTF.

V and J are TRBV5-1 and TRBJ2-3; TRBD2 matches at 7 bases. Germline lookup yields CDR1 SGHRS and CDR2 YFSETQ. The ends lost 1 base at V and 4 bases at J; junction bases unmatched: 3. The CDR3 contains 14 residues. CDR3 sequence: CASSLNLAADTQYF. In DNA form, the CDR3 reads TGCGCCAGCAGCTTGAACCTAGCGGCAGATACGCAGTATTTT.

This rearrangement joins TRBV2 to TRBJ1-1; no firm D call. Germline V CDR1 and CDR2: SNHLY, FYNNEI. CDR3 length: 13 amino acids. Between the trimmed V and J ends, which lost 6 bases and 0 bases, there was a span of 8 bases. CDR3 coding DNA: TGTGCCAGCAGACAACAGATGAACACTGAAGCTTTCTTT. As protein: CASRQQMNTEAFF.

The J gene is TRBJ1-2, the V gene TRBV5-5; unclear D gene. Germline V gene lookup returns CDR1 SGHKS and CDR2 YYEKEE (reference sequence). This CDR3 has 13 amino acids. The V and J ends lost 0 bases and 4 bases respectively, with 7 bases between them. CDR3 in amino acids: CASSLETAYGYTF. The CDR3 bases are TGTGCCAGCAGCTTGGAAACAGCCTATGGCTACACCTTC. Looking up the rest from reference TRBV5-5 and TRBJ1-2 gives the full variable domain: DAGVTQSPTHLIKTRGQQVTLRCSPISGHKSVSWYQQVLGQGPQFIFQYYEKEERGRGNFPDRFSARQFPNYSSELNVNALLLGDSALYLCASSLETAYGYTFGSGTRLTVV.

The chain joins TRBV27 to TRBJ2-1, with TRBD2 as a possible D gene (6 bases). The CDR3 totals 12 residues. V shed 7 bases and J shed 6 bases, with 10 bases lying between them. Germline CDR1 reads MNHEY; CDR2 reads SMNVEV (reference sequence). CDR3 nucleotide sequence: TGTGCCAGCAAATTGGGGGGCAATGAGCAGTTCTTC. Translated: CASKLGGNEQFF.

This chain uses TRBV30 with TRBJ2-7; 9 bases align to TRBD1. Germline CDR1 is GTSNPN and CDR2 is SVGIG (reference sequence). The V gene end was trimmed by 0 bases and the J gene end by 6 bases; junction bases not matched to a gene: 9. The CDR3 contains 15 residues. Written as DNA, the CDR3 is TGTGCCTGGAGTGTACTGAGGGACAGGGTGGGCGAGCAGTACTTC. Translation gives CAWSVLRDRVGEQYF.

This clone has a handful of counts. The chain recombines TRBV6-5 with TRBJ1-6, with 9 bases matching TRBD1. Trimming at V came to 0 bases and at J to 7 bases, leaving 4 bases not matched to a gene. The germline CDR1 and CDR2 sequences are MNHEY and SVGAGI. CDR3 length equals 16 residues. The CDR3 region is CASSYSFDRGNSPLHF. The CDR3 bases are TGTGCCAGCAGTTACTCTTTCGACAGGGGGAATTCACCCCTCCACTTT.

The CDR3 DNA reads TGCGCCAGCAGCCAAGGGGGACAGACCTACGAGCAGTACTTC. Translating gives CASSQGGQTYEQYF. J is TRBJ2-7 and V is TRBV4-1; TRBD1 aligns across 7 bases. The V segment lost 1 base and the J segment 2 bases; nucleotides outside the gene matches: 2. Germline assignment: CDR1 MGHRA and CDR2 YSYEKL. The CDR3 loop spans 14 amino acids.

The chain is built from TRBV7-9 and TRBJ1-2, with 10 bases lining up with TRBD1. The CDR3 has 15 residues. Trimming took 5 bases from V and 2 from J; bases not matched to a gene: 5. Germline-derived CDR1 and CDR2 are SEHNR and FQNEAQ (reference sequence). The CDR3 bases are TGTGCCAGCAGCCCTCTGGACAGGGGGAACTATGGCTACACCTTC. It yields the protein CASSPLDRGNYGYTF.

The CDR3 DNA follows: TGTGCCAGCAGCTTAGCTACAGGGACGGATTCACCCCTCCACTTT. It is translated as CASSLATGTDSPLHF. V is TRBV7-8 and J is TRBJ1-6; weak D call: TRBD1 (6 bases). The germline V gene encodes CDR1 SGHVS and CDR2 FQNEAQ. V was pared by 0 bases and J by 8 bases, with 11 bases between. CDR3 length equals 15 residues.

The chain joins TRBV27 to TRBJ1-1; tentative D call: TRBD1 (6 bases). Germline assignment: CDR1 MNHEY and CDR2 SMNVEV (reference sequence). This CDR3 has 14 residues. Trimming took off 6 bases at V and 4 bases at J, with 15 bases between the two ends. The CDR3 DNA is TGTGCCAGCAGACAAAACAGGGAGTCCACTGAAGCTTTCTTT. It encodes CASRQNRESTEAFF.

This chain uses TRBV10-3 with TRBJ1-1; D call uncertain. This CDR3 region has 14 residues. Trimming shortened V by 6 bases and J by 2 bases, and 13 bases separated the two germline ends. The V gene's germline CDR1 is ENHRY and CDR2 SYGVKD. The DNA of the CDR3 is TGTGCCATCAGCCCCGTGGAGGTTAACACTGAAGCTTTCTTT. Its translation is CAISPVEVNTEAFF.

V usage is TRBV19 and J usage is TRBJ2-1; the match to TRBD2 covers 9 bases. V trimming: 3 bases; J trimming: 5 bases; junction bases outside the gene matches: 11. The CDR3 has 17 amino acids. Germline assignment: CDR1 LNHDA and CDR2 SQIVND (reference sequence). CDR3 loop: CASSMPPSGEVDNEQFF. The CDR3 DNA reads as TGTGCCAGTAGTATGCCGCCTAGCGGGGAGGTTGACAATGAGCAGTTCTTC.

The chain employs TRBV7-3 and TRBJ2-2; the D gene is possibly TRBD2 (6 bases). The CDR3 covers 17 residues. Germline assignment: CDR1 SGHTA and CDR2 FQGTGA. V lost 4 bases and J lost 0, with 15 bases in between. In DNA form, the CDR3 reads TGTGCCAGCAGCTCCTTACCGGGACTTGCGAACACCGGGGAGCTGTTTTTT. Its protein product is CASSSLPGLANTGELFF.

This clone is a singleton in its sample. This rearrangement joins TRBV4-2 to TRBJ2-2; the D gene is possibly TRBD1 (5 bases). With 8 bases removed from V and 6 bases from J, the gap between germline ends came to 16 bases. Looked up from germline, CDR1 is LGHNA and CDR2 is YNFKEQ. The CDR3 is 14 residues long. The DNA for the CDR3 is TGTGCCAGCTGTGCAGCAGGGTCCCCCGGGGAGCTGTTTTTT. Residues: CASCAAGSPGELFF.